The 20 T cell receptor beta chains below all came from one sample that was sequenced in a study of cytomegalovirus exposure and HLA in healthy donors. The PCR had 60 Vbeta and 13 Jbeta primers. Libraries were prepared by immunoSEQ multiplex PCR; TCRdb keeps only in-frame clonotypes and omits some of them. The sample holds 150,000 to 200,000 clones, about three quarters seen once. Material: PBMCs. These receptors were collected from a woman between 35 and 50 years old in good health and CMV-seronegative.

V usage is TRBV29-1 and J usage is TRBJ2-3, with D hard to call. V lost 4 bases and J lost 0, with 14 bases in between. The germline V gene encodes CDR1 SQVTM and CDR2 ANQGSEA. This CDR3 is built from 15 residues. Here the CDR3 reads CSVGMVALSTDTQYF. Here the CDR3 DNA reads TGCAGCGTTGGTATGGTCGCGCTCAGCACAGATACGCAGTATTTT.

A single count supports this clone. CDR3 coding DNA: TGTGCCAGCAGTTCAACGTTCCGGGACACCTCTCTGGGGATCTATGGCTACACCTTC. Amino acid sequence: CASSSTFRDTSLGIYGYTF. This sequence joins TRBV27 and TRBJ1-2, with a possible D match to TRBD1 (6 bases). V lost 4 bases, J lost 4 bases, and 28 bases lay in between. In germline, CDR1 is MNHEY, CDR2 SMNVEV (reference sequence). The CDR3 loop spans 19 amino acids.

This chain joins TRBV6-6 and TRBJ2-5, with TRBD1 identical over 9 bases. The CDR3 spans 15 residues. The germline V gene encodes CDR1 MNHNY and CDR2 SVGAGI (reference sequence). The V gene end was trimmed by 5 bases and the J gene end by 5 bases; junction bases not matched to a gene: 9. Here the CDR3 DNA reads TGTGCCAGCAGTCCTGGGGACAGGGTGGTGGAGACCCAGTACTTC. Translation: CASSPGDRVVETQYF.

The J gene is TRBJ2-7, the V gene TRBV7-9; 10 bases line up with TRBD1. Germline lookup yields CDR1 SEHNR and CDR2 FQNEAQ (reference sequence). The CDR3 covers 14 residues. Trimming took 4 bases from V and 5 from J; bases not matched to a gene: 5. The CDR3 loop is CASSSTGTGDEQYF. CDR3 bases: TGTGCCAGCAGCTCCACCGGGACAGGGGACGAGCAGTACTTC. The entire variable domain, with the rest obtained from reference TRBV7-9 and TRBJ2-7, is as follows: DTGVSQNPRHKITKRGQNVTFRCDPISEHNRLYWYRQTLGQGPEFLTYFQNEAQLEKSRLLSDRFSAERPKGSFSTLEIQRTEQGDSAMYLCASSSTGTGDEQYFGPGTRLTVT.

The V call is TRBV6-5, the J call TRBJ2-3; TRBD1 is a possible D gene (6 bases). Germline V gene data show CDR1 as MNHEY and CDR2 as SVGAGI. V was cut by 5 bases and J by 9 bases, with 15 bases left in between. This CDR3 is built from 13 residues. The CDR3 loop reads CASSTNRVGTQYF. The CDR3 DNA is TGTGCCAGCAGTACGAACAGGGTCGGGACGCAGTATTTT.

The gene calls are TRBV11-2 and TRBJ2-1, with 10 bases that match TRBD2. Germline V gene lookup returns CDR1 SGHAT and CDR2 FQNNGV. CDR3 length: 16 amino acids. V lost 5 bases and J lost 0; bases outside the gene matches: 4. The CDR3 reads CASSLASGSSYNEQFF. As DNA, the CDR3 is TGTGCCAGCAGCCTAGCTAGCGGGAGCTCCTACAATGAGCAGTTCTTC.

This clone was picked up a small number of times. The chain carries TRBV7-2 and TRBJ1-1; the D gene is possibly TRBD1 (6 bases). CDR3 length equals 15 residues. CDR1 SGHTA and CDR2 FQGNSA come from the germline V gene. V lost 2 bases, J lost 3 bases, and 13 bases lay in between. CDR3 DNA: TGTGCCAGCAGCTTATCAGGGGAACCGGACACTGAAGCTTTCTTT. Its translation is CASSLSGEPDTEAFF.

DNA for the CDR3: TGTGCCAGCTCACGACAGAACACTGAAGCTTTCTTT. It translates to CASSRQNTEAFF. The chain links TRBV18 to TRBJ1-1; no firm D call. V lost 4 bases, J lost 1 base, and 4 bases lay in between. The CDR3 loop spans 12 amino acids. Germline-derived CDR1 and CDR2 are KGHSH and LQKENI.

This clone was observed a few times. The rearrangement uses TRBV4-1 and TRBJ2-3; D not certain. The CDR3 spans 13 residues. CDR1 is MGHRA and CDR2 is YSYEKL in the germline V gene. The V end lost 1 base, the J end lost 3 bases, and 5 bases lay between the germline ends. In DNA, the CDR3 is TGCGCCAGCAGCCAAGCGGGTACAGATACGCAGTATTTT. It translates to CASSQAGTDTQYF.

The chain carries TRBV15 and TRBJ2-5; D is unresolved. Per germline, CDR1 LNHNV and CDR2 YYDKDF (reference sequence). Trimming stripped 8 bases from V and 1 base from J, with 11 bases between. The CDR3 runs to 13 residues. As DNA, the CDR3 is TGTGCCACCTCGCGGCAGCTCCAAGAGACCCAGTACTTC. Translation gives CATSRQLQETQYF.

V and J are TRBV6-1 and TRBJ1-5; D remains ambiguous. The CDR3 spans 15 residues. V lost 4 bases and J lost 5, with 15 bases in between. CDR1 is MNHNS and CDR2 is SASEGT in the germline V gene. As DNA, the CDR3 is TGTGCCAGCAGTGGACGTGGGCAGTTCTATCAGCCCCAGCATTTT. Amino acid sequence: CASSGRGQFYQPQHF.

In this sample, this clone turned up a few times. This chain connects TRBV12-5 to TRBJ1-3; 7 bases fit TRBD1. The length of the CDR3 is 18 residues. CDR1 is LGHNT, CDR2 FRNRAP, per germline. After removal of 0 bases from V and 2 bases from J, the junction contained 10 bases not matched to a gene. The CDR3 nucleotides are TGTGCTAGTGGTTTGGTACTCTTGACAGGGTTAACTGGAAACACCATATATTTT. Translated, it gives CASGLVLLTGLTGNTIYF. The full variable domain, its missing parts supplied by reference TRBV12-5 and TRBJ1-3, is DARVTQTPRHKVTEMGQEVTMRCQPILGHNTVFWYRQTMMQGLELLAYFRNRAPLDDSGMPKDRFSAEMPDATLATLKIQPSEPRDSAVYFCASGLVLLTGLTGNTIYFGEGSWLTVV.

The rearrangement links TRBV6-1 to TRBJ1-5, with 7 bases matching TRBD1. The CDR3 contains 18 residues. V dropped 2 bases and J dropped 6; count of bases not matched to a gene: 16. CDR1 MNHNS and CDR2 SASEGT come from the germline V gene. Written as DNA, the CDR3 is TGTGCCAGCAGTGAAAAGGCAGGGGGAATGAGAAGTTTTCAGCCCCAGCATTTT. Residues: CASSEKAGGMRSFQPQHF.

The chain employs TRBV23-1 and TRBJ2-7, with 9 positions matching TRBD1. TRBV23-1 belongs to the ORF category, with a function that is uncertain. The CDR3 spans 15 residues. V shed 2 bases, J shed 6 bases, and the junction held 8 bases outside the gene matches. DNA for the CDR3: TGCGCCAGCAGTCAAGGGACAGGGTACCTTTGCGAGCAGTACGTC. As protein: CASSQGTGYLCEQYV.

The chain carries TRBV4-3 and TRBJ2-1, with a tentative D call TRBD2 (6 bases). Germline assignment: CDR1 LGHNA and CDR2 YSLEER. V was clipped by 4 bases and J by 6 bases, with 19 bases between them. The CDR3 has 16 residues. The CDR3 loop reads CASSRDRDSSTNEQFF. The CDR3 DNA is TGCGCCAGCAGCCGCGACCGGGACTCATCAACCAATGAGCAGTTCTTC.

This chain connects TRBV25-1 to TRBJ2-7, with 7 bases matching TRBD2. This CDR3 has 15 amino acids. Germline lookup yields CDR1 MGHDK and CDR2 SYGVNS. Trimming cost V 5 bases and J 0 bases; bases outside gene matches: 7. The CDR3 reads CASSPPGTNSYEQYF. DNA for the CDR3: TGTGCCAGCAGTCCCCCCGGGACTAACTCCTACGAGCAGTACTTC.

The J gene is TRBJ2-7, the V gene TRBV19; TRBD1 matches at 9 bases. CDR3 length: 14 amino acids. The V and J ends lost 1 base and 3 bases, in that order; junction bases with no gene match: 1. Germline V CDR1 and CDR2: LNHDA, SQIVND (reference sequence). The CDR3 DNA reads TGTGCCAGTAGTATAGGGACAGGGGACTACGAGCAGTACGTC. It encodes CASSIGTGDYEQYV.

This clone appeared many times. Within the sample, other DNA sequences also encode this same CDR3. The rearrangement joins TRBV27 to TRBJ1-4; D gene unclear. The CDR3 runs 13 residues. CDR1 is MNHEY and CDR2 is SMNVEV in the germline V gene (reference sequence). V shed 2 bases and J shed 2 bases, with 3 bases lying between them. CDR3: CASSLLTNEKLFF. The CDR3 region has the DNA TGTGCCAGCAGTTTACTTACTAATGAAAAACTGTTTTTT. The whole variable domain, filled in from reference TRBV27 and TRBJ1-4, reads EAQVTQNPRYLITVTGKKLTVTCSQNMNHEYMSWYRQDPGLGLRQIYYSMNVEVTDKGDVPEGYKVSRKEKRNFPLILESPSPNQTSLYFCASSLLTNEKLFFGSGTQLSVL.

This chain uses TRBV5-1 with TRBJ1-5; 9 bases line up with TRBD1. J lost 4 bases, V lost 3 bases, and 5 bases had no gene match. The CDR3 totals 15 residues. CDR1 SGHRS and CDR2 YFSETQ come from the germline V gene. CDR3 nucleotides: TGCGCCAGCAGCTCGGGACAGGGAAAAAATCAGCCCCAGCATTTT. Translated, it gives CASSSGQGKNQPQHF.

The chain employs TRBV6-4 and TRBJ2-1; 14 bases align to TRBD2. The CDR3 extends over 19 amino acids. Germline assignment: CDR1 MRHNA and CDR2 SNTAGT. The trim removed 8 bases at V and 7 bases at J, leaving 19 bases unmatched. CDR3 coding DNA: TGTGCCAGCGCCTACCCCCCGGGACTAGCGGGAGTCTGTGGGAATGAGCAGTTCTTC. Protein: CASAYPPGLAGVCGNEQFF.